This T cell receptor beta chain was recovered during a study of CD4 T cells in relation to SARS-CoV-2 and coronaviruses. Repertoires were generated with immunoSEQ multiplex PCR, while TCRdb's copy carries only in-frame clones and drops some. The profile shows about 26,000 clones, roughly 82% of them singletons. On this clone itself: Its antigen remains unidentified.

Per the germline V gene, CDR1 is LNHDA and CDR2 is SQIVND (reference sequence). V was pared by 10 bases and J by 5 bases, with 20 bases between. The CDR3 loop spans 14 amino acids. The unexposed donors gave CD4+ T cells in about 2011-2018, prior to COVID-19. The cells were cultured for under twelve days before CD4+ T cells were isolated. Cells permitting, SARS-CoV-2 S/N and four cold-coronavirus spikes were tested on unexposed-donor CD4+ T cells. J is TRBJ1-1 and V is TRBV19; D call uncertain. The sequenced sample was CD4+ T cells from PBMCs, cultured in vitro. This receptor was taken from a human donor in good health. CDR3 region: CATKGQHGGTEAFF. The CDR3 DNA is TGTGCCACTAAAGGTCAGCACGGCGGAACTGAAGCTTTCTTT.